The 8 T cell receptor beta chains given below trace back to one sample, sequenced in a study of CD8 T cells in ankylosing spondylitis. Broader study findings: A TCR beta motif made of several highly homologous variants seemed typical of ankylosing spondylitis blood.

MiXCR was run by TCRdb on the 5' RACE reads, yielding one entry per CDR3 protein. The data contain 500,000 to 550,000 distinct CDR3 sequences, roughly 13% of them singletons. The antigens for these receptors are not known. Sequencing was done on a sample of blood, either unsorted or a sorted T cell fraction (not recorded which). The receptors were sampled from a male donor with ankylosing spondylitis.

This clonotype was recorded at least ten times. This chain connects TRBV5-1 to TRBJ2-7; D is possibly TRBD1 or TRBD2 (5 bases each). V lost 4 bases, J lost 3 bases, and 11 bases lay in between. The CDR3 consists of 13 residues. The germline CDR1 and CDR2 sequences are SGHRS and YFSETQ. The CDR3 loop is CASSGTGIYEQYF. Here the CDR3 DNA reads TGCGCCAGCAGCGGGACGGGGATCTACGAGCAGTACTTC.

This clonotype has a handful of counts. The chain carries TRBV7-2 and TRBJ1-1; D perhaps matches TRBD1 (6 bases). Germline values: CDR1 SGHTA, CDR2 FQGNSA. The V gene lost 3 bases and the J gene lost 5 bases, with 13 bases spanning the gap. This CDR3 comprises 14 residues. CDR3 in amino acids: CASSFKGGGTEAFF. The CDR3 coding sequence is TGTGCCAGCAGCTTCAAAGGGGGGGGAACTGAAGCTTTCTTT.

The CDR3 coding sequence is TGTGCCAGCAGCACCGGGGGGGGATCTGGAAACACCATATATTTT. Translation: CASSTGGGSGNTIYF. V and J are TRBV7-2 and TRBJ1-3, with TRBD1 as a possible D gene (5 bases). V was trimmed by 5 bases and J by 1 base, leaving 12 bases between them. The CDR3 extends over 15 amino acids. From germline, CDR1 is SGHTA and CDR2 FQGNSA.

This clonotype was seen more than once but under ten times. This rearrangement joins TRBV25-1 to TRBJ1-3; D possibly corresponds to TRBD1 (5 bases). Trimming cost V 10 bases and J 0 bases, with 10 bases left between them. CDR1 MGHDK and CDR2 SYGVNS come from the germline V gene. The CDR3 is made up of 13 amino acids. This CDR3 is CATSRGSGNTIYF. In nucleotides, the CDR3 is TGTGCCACCTCTAGGGGCTCTGGAAACACCATATATTTT.

The CDR3 here is CASSPPAGGFYEQYV. CDR3 coding DNA: TGTGCCAGCTCACCACCAGCGGGAGGGTTCTACGAGCAGTACGTC. V is TRBV18 and J is TRBJ2-7; TRBD2 aligns across 10 bases. This CDR3 is 15 amino acids long. Germline V gene sequence: CDR1 KGHSH, CDR2 LQKENI. V lost 0 bases, J lost 3 bases, and 2 bases stayed unmatched.

This clonotype was seen a few times. In DNA, the CDR3 is TGTGCCAGCAGTCCGGGACAGGGAGTCGAAAAACTGTTTTTT. It translates to CASSPGQGVEKLFF. This rearrangement joins TRBV12-3 or TRBV12-4 to TRBJ1-4; 9 bases map to TRBD1. The CDR3 contains 14 residues. Trimming took 5 bases from V and 8 from J; bases not matched to a gene: 6.

This clonotype was seen a few times. The chain couples TRBV5-1 to TRBJ1-6, with D perhaps TRBD1 (6 bases). CDR3 length: 15 residues. Looked up from germline, CDR1 is SGHRS and CDR2 is YFSETQ. V lost 0 bases and J 8 bases, leaving 12 bases between the germline ends. In DNA form, the CDR3 reads TGCGCCAGCAGCTTGGCTGGGGGCGAGGATTCACCCCTCCACTTT. Translated: CASSLAGGEDSPLHF.

This clonotype has ten or more counts. The J gene is TRBJ2-1, the V gene TRBV5-1, with TRBD2 matching 10 bases. The V segment lost 4 bases and the J segment 12 bases; nucleotides outside the gene matches: 10. This CDR3 spans 14 amino acids. CDR1 is SGHRS and CDR2 is YFSETQ in the germline V gene. CDR3 bases: TGCGCCAGCAGCCCCCGGACTAGCGGAACGAGGCAGTTCTTC. This codes for CASSPRTSGTRQFF.